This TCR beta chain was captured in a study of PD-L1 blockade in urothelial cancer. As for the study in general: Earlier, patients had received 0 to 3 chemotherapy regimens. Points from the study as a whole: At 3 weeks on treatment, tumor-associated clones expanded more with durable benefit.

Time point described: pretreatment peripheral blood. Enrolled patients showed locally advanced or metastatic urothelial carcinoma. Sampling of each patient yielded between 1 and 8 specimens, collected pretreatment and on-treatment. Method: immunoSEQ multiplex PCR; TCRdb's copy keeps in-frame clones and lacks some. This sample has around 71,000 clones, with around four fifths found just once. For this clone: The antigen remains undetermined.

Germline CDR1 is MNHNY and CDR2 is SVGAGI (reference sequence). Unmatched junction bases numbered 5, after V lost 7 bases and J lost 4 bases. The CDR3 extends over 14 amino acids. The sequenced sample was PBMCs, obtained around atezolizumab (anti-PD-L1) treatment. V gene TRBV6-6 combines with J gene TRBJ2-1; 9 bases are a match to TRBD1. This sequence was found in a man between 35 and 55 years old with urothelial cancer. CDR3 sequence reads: CASTRDRVYNEQFF. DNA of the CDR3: TGTGCCAGCACCCGGGACAGGGTATACAATGAGCAGTTCTTC.